These 2 T cell receptor beta chains share one sample of origin, sequenced in a study of CD8+CD57+ T cells in acquired aplastic anemia. Both TCR beta VDJ combination and CDR3 sequence profiling were carried out. Genomic DNA was the template for this profiling. TCRdb redid the calling of the reads with MiXCR, one entry per CDR3 protein. Here the sample spans about 160,000 distinct CDR3 sequences, 71% being singletons. Flow cytometry had shown expanded CD8+CD57+ cells in the patients chosen for sequencing. The material sequenced was sorted CD4+, CD8+, or CD8+CD57+ T cells (not recorded which) from PBMCs. These receptors originate from a human donor with aplastic anemia.

At least ten counts were recorded for this clonotype. The rearrangement uses TRBV6-4 and TRBJ2-1; D possibly corresponds to TRBD2 (5 bases). Trimming stripped 4 bases from V and 8 bases from J, with 18 bases between. The CDR3 extends over 15 amino acids. CDR1 is MRHNA, CDR2 SNTAGT, per germline. CDR3 sequence: CASSVGEGVGDEQFF. CDR3 DNA: TGTGCCAGCAGTGTGGGAGAAGGCGTCGGCGATGAGCAGTTCTTC.

The CDR3 loop is CASSMKAVRGEQFF. Here the CDR3 DNA reads TGTGCCAGTAGTATGAAGGCCGTCCGCGGTGAGCAGTTCTTC. V usage is TRBV19 and J usage is TRBJ2-1; D call uncertain. V was pared by 3 bases and J by 9 bases, with 15 bases between. Germline V gives CDR1 LNHDA, CDR2 SQIVND (reference sequence). The CDR3 loop spans 14 amino acids.